The sequence of this TCR beta chain was determined in a study of post-analysis software for immune sequencing data. Researchers reported that TCR beta cDNA libraries carried unique molecular identifiers. One entry per CDR3 protein results from TCRdb running MiXCR on the PCR reads. Among about 680,000 distinct CDR3 sequences listed, approximately 60% were seen once. To note about this clonotype: Its antigen is as yet unknown.

The length of the CDR3 is 14 residues. Trimming pared 5 bases from V and 8 bases from J, leaving 13 bases between. Study outcomes and limitations: TRBV5-6, TRBV5-1 and TRBV20-1 were among five TRBV segments more frequent in patients than controls.

The sequence derives from a girl aged 2 to 10 with multiple sclerosis. This sequence joins TRBV12-3 or TRBV12-4 and TRBJ1-6; possible D gene TRBD1, 6 bases. Specimen: blood. The CDR3 DNA sequence: TGTGCCAGCAGTCCGCAGGGGCCGGATTCACCCCTCCACTTT. This translates into CASSPQGPDSPLHF.